This TCR beta chain was documented in a study of T cells after yellow fever vaccination. Across the study: Researchers used SMART-Seq v4 Ultra Low Input to prepare fractions that had low cell numbers.

Conversion of TCR transcripts into cDNA relied on 5'RACE template switching, which added a universal primer site and UMIs. MiXCR was run by TCRdb on the 5' RACE reads, yielding one entry per CDR3 protein. The sample lists some 300,000 distinct CDR3 sequences; about 8.3% were seen once. Germline V gene lookup returns CDR1 SGHTA and CDR2 FQGNSA. The V and J ends lost 5 bases and 10 bases, in that order; junction bases with no gene match: 12. The length of the CDR3 is 15 residues. This clonotype appeared a few times. The source was PBMCs, collected approximately 40 days after the first yellow fever vaccination. The TCR was taken from a man aged 18 to 30 who received the YFV17D yellow fever vaccine. V gene TRBV7-2 combines with J gene TRBJ2-1; 9 positions agree with TRBD1. This CDR3 is CASSTRDRVSPEQFF. The CDR3, as DNA: TGTGCCAGCAGCACCCGGGACAGGGTTTCTCCCGAGCAGTTCTTC.